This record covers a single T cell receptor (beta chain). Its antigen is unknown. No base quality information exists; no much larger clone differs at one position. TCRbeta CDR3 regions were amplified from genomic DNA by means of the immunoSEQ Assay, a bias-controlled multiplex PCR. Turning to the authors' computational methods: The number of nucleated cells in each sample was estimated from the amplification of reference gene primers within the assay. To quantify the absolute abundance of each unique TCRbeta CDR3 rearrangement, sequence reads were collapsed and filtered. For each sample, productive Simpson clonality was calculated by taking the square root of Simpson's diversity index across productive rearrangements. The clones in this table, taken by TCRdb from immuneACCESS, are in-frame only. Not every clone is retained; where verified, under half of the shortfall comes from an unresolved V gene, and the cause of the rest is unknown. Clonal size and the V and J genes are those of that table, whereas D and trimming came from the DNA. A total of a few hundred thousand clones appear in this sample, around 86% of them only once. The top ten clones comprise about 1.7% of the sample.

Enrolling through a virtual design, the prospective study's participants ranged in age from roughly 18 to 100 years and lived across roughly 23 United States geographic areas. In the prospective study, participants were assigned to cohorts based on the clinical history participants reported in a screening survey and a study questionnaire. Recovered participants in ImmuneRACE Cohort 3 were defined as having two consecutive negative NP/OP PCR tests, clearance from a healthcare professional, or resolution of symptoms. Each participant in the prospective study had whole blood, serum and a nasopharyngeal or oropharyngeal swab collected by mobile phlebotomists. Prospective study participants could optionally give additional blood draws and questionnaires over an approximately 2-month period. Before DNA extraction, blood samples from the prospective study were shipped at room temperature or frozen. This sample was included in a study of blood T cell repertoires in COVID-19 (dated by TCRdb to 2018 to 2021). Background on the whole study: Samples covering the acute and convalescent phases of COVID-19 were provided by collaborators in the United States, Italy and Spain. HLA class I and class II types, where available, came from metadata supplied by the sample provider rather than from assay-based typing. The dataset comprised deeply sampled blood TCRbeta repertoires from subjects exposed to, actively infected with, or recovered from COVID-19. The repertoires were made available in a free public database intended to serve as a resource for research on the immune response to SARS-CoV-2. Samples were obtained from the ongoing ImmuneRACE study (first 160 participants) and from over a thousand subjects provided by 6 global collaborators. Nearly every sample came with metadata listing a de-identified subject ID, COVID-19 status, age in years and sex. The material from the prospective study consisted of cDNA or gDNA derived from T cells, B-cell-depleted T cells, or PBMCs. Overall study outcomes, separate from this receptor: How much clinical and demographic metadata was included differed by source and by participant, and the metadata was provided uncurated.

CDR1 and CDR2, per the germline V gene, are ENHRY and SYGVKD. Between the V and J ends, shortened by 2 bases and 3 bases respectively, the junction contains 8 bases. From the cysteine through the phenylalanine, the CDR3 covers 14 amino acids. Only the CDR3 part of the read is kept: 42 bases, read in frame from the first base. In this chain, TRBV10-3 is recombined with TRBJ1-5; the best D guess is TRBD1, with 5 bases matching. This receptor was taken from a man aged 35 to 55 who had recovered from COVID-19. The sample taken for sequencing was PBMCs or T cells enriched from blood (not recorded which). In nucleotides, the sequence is TGTGCCATCAGTGAGGCCAGGGTCAATCAGCCCCAGCATTTT. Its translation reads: CAISEARVNQPQHF.